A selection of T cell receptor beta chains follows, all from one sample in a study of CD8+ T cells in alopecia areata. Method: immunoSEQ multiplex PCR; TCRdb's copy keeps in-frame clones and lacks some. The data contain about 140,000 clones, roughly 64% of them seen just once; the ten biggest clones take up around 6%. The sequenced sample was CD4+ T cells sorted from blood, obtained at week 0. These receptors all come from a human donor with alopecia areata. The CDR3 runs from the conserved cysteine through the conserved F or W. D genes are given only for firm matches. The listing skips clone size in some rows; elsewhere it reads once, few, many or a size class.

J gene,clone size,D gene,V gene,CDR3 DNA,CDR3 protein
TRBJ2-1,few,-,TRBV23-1,TGCGCCAGCAGTCAATCAGGAAAGGGTAACAATGAGCAGTTCTTC,CASSQSGKGNNEQFF
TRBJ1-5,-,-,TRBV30,TGTGCCTGGAGTACCAGCCCGTCGCCCCAGCATTTT,CAWSTSPSPQHF
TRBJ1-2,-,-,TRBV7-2,TGTGCCAGCAGCTTAGCGCCGGGGGAGAACTATGGCTACACCTTC,CASSLAPGENYGYTF
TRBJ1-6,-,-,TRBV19,TGTGCCAGTAGTTACTACAGTCCACAGAATTCACCCCTCCACTTT,CASSYYSPQNSPLHF
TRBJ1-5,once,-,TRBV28,TGTGCCACCTCTTGGCCCCAGCATTTT,CATSWPQHF
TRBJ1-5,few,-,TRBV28,TGTGCCAGCAGGATGGGAGGCAATCAGCCCCAGCATTTT,CASRMGGNQPQHF
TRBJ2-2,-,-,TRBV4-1,TGCGCCAGCAGCCAAGGGACAACGAACACCGGGGAGCTGTTTTTT,CASSQGTTNTGELFF
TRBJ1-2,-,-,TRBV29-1,TGCAGCGTTGGGGGGGCGCACGGCTACACCTTC,CSVGGAHGYTF
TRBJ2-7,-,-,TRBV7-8,TGTGCCAGCAGCTTAGACCCCGGCAGGGTCTACGAGCAGTACTTC,CASSLDPGRVYEQYF
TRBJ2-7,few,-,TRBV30,TGTGCCTGGAGCCCAGCAGGGGGGGGTTACGAGCAGTACTTC,CAWSPAGGGYEQYF
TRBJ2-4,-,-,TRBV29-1,TGCAGCGTTGATAGGTTAGGCATTCAGTACTTC,CSVDRLGIQYF
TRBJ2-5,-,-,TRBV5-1,TGCGCCACCCGCCCGGGCGGGGTCGTGGAGACCCAGTACTTC,CATRPGGVVETQYF
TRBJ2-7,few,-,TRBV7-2,TGTGCCAGCAGCTTATTCAGGTCGAGCTACGAGCAGTACTTC,CASSLFRSSYEQYF
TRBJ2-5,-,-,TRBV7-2,TGTGCCAGCAGCTCCCTCGGAACCCAGTACTTC,CASSSLGTQYF
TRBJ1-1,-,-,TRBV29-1,TGCAGCGGCTCCCGGGGCCTCATGAACACTGAAGCTTTCTTT,CSGSRGLMNTEAFF
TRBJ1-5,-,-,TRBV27,TGTGCCAGCAGTTTGGAGGGAGCGGGCAATCAGCCCCAGCATTTT,CASSLEGAGNQPQHF
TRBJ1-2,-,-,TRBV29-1,TGCAGCGTTGGGGACTCGCGGAACTATGGCTACACCTTC,CSVGDSRNYGYTF
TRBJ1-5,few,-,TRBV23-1,TGCGCCAGCAGTCGAAGAGAGGCCTTTAGCAATCAGCCCCAGCATTTT,CASSRREAFSNQPQHF
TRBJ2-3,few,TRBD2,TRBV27,TGTGCCAGCAGTTTATCCCCCCCGGGGACTAGCGGCAGCACAGATACGCAGTATTTT,CASSLSPPGTSGSTDTQYF
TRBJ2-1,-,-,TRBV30,TGTGCCTGGAGTGTACGGGGTAACGAGCAGTTCTTC,CAWSVRGNEQFF
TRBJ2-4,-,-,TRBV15,TGTGCCACCAGCACCCGGGGCTCAGACAAAAACATTCAGTACTTC,CATSTRGSDKNIQYF
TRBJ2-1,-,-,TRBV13,TGTGCCAGCAGCCTGACACCCCAAATCGGAAATGAGCAGTTCTTC,CASSLTPQIGNEQFF
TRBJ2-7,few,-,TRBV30,TGTGCCTGGGGATGGGACCGGAGGTGGGAGCAGTACTTC,CAWGWDRRWEQYF
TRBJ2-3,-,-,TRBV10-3,TGTGCCGCCGGTTACACAGATACGCAGTATTTT,CAAGYTDTQYF
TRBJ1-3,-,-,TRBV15,TGTGCCACCAGCAGAGGGACAGCTATCTCTGGAAACACCATATATTTT,CATSRGTAISGNTIYF
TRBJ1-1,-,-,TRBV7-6,TGTGCCAGCAGCTTAATGGCAGACATGAACACTGAAGCTTTCTTT,CASSLMADMNTEAFF
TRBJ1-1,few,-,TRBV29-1,TGCAGCGTTGCCCGGGGAGGCACTGAAGCTTTCTTT,CSVARGGTEAFF
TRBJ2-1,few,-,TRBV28,TGTGCCAGCAGTTCACAGTACAATGAGCAGTTCTTC,CASSSQYNEQFF
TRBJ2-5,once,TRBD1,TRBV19,TGTGCCAGTAGTATAGACCACAAGGGACAGCCCCGGACCCAGTACTTC,CASSIDHKGQPRTQYF
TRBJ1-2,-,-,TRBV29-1,TGCAGCGCTACTGACTGCCCCTTC,CSATDCPF
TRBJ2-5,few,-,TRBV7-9,TGTGCCAGCCATCCGGCGGGACGGCGTCGAGAGACCCAGTACTTC,CASHPAGRRRETQYF
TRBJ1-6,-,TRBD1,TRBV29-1,TGCAGCGTTCGGACAGGGGAATGGTCACCCCTCCACTTT,CSVRTGEWSPLHF
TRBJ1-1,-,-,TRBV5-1,TGCGCCAGCACCCCGAGGGGCCGGAAGAACACTGAAGCTTTCTTT,CASTPRGRKNTEAFF
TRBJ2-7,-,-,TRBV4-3,TGCGCCAGCAGCCAAGGACATGGTGGCAACGAGCAGTACTTC,CASSQGHGGNEQYF
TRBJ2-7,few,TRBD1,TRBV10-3,TGTGCCATCGGGACAGTTACCTACGAGCAGTACTTC,CAIGTVTYEQYF
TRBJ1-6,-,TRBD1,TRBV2,TGTGCCAGCAGGAGGGGGCAGGGTGATAATTCACCCCTCCACTTT,CASRRGQGDNSPLHF
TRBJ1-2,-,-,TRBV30,TGTGCCTGTTTCAGGGAGGCTGGCTACACCTTC,CACFREAGYTF
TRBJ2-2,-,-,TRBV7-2,TGTGCCAGCAGCTTAGAATACGCTCACACCGGGGAGCTGTTTTTT,CASSLEYAHTGELFF
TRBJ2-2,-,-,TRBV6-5,TGTGCCAGCAGTTTGCTCACCCAGACCGGGGAGCTGTTTTTT,CASSLLTQTGELFF
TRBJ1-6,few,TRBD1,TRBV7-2,TGTGCCAGCAGCTCCGGGACAGGGAATTCACCCCTCCACTTT,CASSSGTGNSPLHF
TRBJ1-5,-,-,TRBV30,TGTGCCTGGAGTCCGGGGAGTCAGCCCCAGCATTTT,CAWSPGSQPQHF
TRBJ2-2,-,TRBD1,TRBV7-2,TGTGCCAGCAGCCTCGACAGGGGCACCGGGGAGCTGTTTTTT,CASSLDRGTGELFF
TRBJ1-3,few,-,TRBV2,TGTGCCAGCATCCCTACGGGGCAGGCGCCGACTGGAAACACCATATATTTT,CASIPTGQAPTGNTIYF
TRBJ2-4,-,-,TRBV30,TGTGCCTGGAGTTCCAAAGCCAAAAACATTCAGTACTTC,CAWSSKAKNIQYF
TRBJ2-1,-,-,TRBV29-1,TGCAGCGTTGACGGGGCAGGCGATGAGCAGTTCTTC,CSVDGAGDEQFF
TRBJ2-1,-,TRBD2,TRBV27,TGTGCCAGCAGTCCAATAGCGGGGGGGGCTAATGAGCAGTTCTTC,CASSPIAGGANEQFF
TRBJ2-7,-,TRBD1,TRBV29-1,TGCAGCGTCGCGACAGGGGACAGATACTACGAGCAGTACTTC,CSVATGDRYYEQYF
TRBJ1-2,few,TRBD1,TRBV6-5,TGTGCCAGCAGCAAACAGGGGGATCTTCGCTACACCTTC,CASSKQGDLRYTF
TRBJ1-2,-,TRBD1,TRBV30,TGTGCCTGGGGGGATCGGACAGGGAAGGGCTACACCTTC,CAWGDRTGKGYTF
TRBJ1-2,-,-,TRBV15,TGTGCCACCAGCAGAGACGGATCCTATGGCTACACCTTC,CATSRDGSYGYTF
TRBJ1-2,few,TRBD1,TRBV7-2,TGTGCCAGCAGCTTAGCCCGGACAGGGGGAGCCTATGGCTACACCTTC,CASSLARTGGAYGYTF
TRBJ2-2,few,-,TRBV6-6,TGTGCCGTACAGGGTAACACCGGGGAGCTGTTTTTT,CAVQGNTGELFF
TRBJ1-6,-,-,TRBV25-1,TGTGCCAGCAGTGGAGAAGTCTCTATTTCACCCCTCCACTTT,CASSGEVSISPLHF
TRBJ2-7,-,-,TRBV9,TGTGCCAGCAGCGTAGGTGAGGGGTCCCTTTACGAGCAGTACTTC,CASSVGEGSLYEQYF